The 5 T cell receptor beta chains in this list originate from one sample, sequenced in a study of OX40 agonist ivuxolimab in advanced cancers. TCRdb keeps only in-frame clones here, not all; method: immunoSEQ multiplex PCR. The sample lists 55,000 to 70,000 clones, approximately 81% occurring once. Sequenced material: CD4+ or CD8+ T cells sorted from blood, taken in a trial of the OX40 agonist ivuxolimab. Receptors were obtained from an adult with an advanced solid tumor such as melanoma, head and neck, liver or kidney cancer.

CDR3 in DNA: TGTGCCAGCAGCTTAGAGGAGGGGGCGACTAATGAAAAACTGTTTTTT. Protein product: CASSLEEGATNEKLFF. This chain uses TRBV7-9 with TRBJ1-4; 7 bases line up with TRBD1. The germline V gene encodes CDR1 SEHNR and CDR2 FQNEAQ (reference sequence). This CDR3 comprises 16 residues. After removal of 1 base from V and 2 bases from J, the junction contained 4 bases not matched to a gene.

This clone was detected a few times. The chain is built from TRBV5-1 and TRBJ1-1; D is undetermined. Germline CDR1 is SGHRS and CDR2 is YFSETQ. V gave up 2 bases and J gave up 1 base, with 9 bases separating them. The length of the CDR3 is 14 residues. The CDR3 DNA reads as TGCGCCAGCAGCTTCGACCCGAAGAACACTGAAGCTTTCTTT. Translated: CASSFDPKNTEAFF.

J is TRBJ1-6 and V is TRBV5-1; D unclear. The CDR3 has 14 amino acids. CDR1 and CDR2 from the germline V gene are SGHRS and YFSETQ. Trimming shortened V by 2 bases and J by 9 bases, and 12 bases separated the two germline ends. The CDR3 reads CASSFDPVGSPLHF. Here the CDR3 DNA reads TGCGCCAGCAGCTTTGATCCAGTGGGTTCACCCCTCCACTTT.

This sequence joins TRBV6-5 and TRBJ1-3; D is undetermined. The V gene lost 6 bases and the J gene lost 0 bases, with 12 bases spanning the gap. The CDR3 extends over 15 amino acids. CDR1 is MNHEY and CDR2 is SVGAGI in the germline V gene. CDR3 sequence reads: CASRRGLSSGNTIYF. The CDR3 DNA reads TGTGCCAGCAGACGAGGCTTAAGCTCTGGAAACACCATATATTTT.

The J gene is TRBJ2-5, the V gene TRBV7-2; 7 bases map to TRBD2. V was clipped by 3 bases and J by 7 bases; unmatched bases: 5. The CDR3 spans 13 residues. From germline, CDR1 is SGHTA and CDR2 FQGNSA. The CDR3 region has the DNA TGTGCCAGCAGCTTTACCAGGGAGGGGACCCAGTACTTC. Translation: CASSFTREGTQYF.